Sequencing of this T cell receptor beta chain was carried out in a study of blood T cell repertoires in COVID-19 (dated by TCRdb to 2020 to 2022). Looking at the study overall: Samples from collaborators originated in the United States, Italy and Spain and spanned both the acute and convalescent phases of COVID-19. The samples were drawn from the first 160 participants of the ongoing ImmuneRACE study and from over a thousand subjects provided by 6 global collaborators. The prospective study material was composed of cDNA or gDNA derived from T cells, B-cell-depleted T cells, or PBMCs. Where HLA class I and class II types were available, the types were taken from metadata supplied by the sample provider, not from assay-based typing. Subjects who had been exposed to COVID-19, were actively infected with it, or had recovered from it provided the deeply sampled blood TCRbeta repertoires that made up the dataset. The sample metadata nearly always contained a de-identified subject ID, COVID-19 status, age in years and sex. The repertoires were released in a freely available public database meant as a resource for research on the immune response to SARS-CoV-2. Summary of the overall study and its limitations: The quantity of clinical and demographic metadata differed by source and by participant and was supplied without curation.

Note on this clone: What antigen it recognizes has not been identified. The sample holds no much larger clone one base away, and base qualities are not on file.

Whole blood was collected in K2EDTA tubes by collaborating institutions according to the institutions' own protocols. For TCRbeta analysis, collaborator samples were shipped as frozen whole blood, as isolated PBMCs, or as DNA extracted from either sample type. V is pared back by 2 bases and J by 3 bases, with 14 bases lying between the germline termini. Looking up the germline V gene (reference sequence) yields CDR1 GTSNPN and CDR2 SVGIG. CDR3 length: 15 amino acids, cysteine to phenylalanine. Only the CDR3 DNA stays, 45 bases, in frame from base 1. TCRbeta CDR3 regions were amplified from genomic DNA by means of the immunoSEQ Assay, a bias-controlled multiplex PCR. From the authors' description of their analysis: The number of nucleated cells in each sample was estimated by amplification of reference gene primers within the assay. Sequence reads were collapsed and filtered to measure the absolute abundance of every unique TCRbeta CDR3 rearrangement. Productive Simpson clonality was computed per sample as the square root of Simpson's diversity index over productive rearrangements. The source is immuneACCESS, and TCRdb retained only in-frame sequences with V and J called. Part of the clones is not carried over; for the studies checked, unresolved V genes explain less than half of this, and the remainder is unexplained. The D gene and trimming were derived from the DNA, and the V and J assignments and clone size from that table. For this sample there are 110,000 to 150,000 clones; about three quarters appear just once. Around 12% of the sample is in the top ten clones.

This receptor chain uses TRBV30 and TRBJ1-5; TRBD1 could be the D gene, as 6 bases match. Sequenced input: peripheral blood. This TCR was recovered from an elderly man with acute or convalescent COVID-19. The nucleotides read TGTGCCTGGAGTTCCGGGACACGACTCAATCAGCCCCAGCATTTT. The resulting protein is CAWSSGTRLNQPQHF.